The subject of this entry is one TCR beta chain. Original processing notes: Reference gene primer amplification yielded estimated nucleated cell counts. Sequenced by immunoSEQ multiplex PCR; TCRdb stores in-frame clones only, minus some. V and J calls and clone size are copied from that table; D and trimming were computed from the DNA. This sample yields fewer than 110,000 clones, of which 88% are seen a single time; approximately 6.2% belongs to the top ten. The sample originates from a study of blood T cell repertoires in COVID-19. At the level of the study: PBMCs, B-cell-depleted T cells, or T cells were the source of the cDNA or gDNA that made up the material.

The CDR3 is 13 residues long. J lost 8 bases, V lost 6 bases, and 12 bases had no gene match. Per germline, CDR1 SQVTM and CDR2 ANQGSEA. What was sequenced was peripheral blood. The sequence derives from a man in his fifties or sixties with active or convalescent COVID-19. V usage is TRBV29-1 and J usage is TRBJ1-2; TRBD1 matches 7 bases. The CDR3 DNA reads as TGCAGCGTCACTAGCAGGGGGAGTGGGGGCTACACCTTC. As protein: CSVTSRGSGGYTF.